These 5 T cell receptor beta chains were all obtained from the same sample, sequenced in a study of cytomegalovirus exposure and HLA in healthy donors. With 60 Vbeta and 13 Jbeta primers, the PCR was carried out. TCRdb's table, derived via immunoSEQ multiplex PCR, lists solely in-frame clones and lacks some. Among about 110,000 clones listed, over 60% were seen once. Material for sequencing was PBMCs. The receptors were gathered from a woman in her thirties in good health and CMV-seronegative.

This chain connects TRBV27 to TRBJ1-1, with 9 bases identical to TRBD1. CDR3 size: 15 residues. Germline V CDR1 and CDR2: MNHEY, SMNVEV (reference sequence). The V gene end was trimmed by 5 bases and the J gene end by 5 bases; junction bases not matched to a gene: 9. The CDR3 loop is CASSLLPTGGTEAFF. The CDR3 coding sequence is TGTGCCAGCAGTCTTCTGCCGACAGGGGGAACTGAAGCTTTCTTT.

This rearrangement joins TRBV5-4 to TRBJ2-1, with 7 bases matching TRBD1. Germline trimming cut 2 bases from V and 0 bases from J; bases unmatched to any gene: 2. Germline V CDR1 and CDR2: SGHNT, YYREEE (reference sequence). The CDR3 length is 15 residues. CDR3 loop: CASSLQGSSYNEQFF. In DNA, the CDR3 is TGTGCCAGCAGCTTACAGGGGAGCTCCTACAATGAGCAGTTCTTC.

The chain couples TRBV2 to TRBJ1-5; D call uncertain. The CDR3 loop spans 14 amino acids. Trimming cost V 6 bases and J 3 bases, with 12 bases left between them. Per the germline V gene, CDR1 is SNHLY and CDR2 is FYNNEI. The CDR3 loop is CASRPGLINQPQHF. The CDR3 DNA sequence: TGTGCCAGCAGACCCGGACTGATCAATCAGCCCCAGCATTTT.

The chain carries TRBV6-1 and TRBJ1-3; D is unclear. The CDR3 sequence is 13 residues long. Per the germline V gene, CDR1 is MNHNS and CDR2 is SASEGT. V lost 5 bases and J lost 4, with 9 bases in between. The CDR3 is CASSYFFGNTIYF. The CDR3 DNA is TGTGCCAGCAGTTATTTCTTCGGAAACACCATATATTTT.

V gene TRBV19 combines with J gene TRBJ2-7; 8 nucleotides align to TRBD2. This CDR3 contains 14 residues. Germline values: CDR1 LNHDA, CDR2 SQIVND (reference sequence). J was trimmed by 0 bases and V by 6 bases; bases with no gene match: 4. The CDR3 region is CASRLADDSYEQYF. For the CDR3, the DNA is TGTGCCAGTAGACTAGCGGACGACTCCTACGAGCAGTACTTC.